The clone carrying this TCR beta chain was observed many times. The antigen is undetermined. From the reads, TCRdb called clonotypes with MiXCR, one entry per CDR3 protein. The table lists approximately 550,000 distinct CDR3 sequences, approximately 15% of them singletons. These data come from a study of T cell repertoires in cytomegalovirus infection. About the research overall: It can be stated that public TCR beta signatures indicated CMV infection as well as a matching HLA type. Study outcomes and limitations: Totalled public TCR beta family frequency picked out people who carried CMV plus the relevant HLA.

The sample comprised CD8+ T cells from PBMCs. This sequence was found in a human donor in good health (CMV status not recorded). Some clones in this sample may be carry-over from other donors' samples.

The CDR3 is CASSERLAGAFTDTQYF. The CDR3 DNA is TGTGCCAGCAGCGAAAGACTAGCGGGGGCCTTCACAGATACGCAGTATTTT. The chain recombines TRBV7-3 with TRBJ2-3; TRBD2 matches 12 bases. Trimming cost V 5 bases and J 2 bases; bases outside gene matches: 8. The CDR3 consists of 17 residues. Germline CDR1 reads SGHTA; CDR2 reads FQGTGA.